This T cell receptor beta chain emerged from a study of graft-versus-host responses after intestinal transplantation (dated by TCRdb to 2020 to 2023). Regarding the research as a whole: The transplants that recipients received were multivisceral, liver-intestinal, or isolated intestinal. To identify alloreactive clones, pre-transplant mixed lymphocyte reaction products were sequenced and then compared with unstimulated pre-transplant donor and recipient T cells. A peak of at least 4% donor T cells among recipient peripheral blood mononuclear cells was the definition used for donor T cell macrochimerism. Rather than being sequenced by the commercial service, samples from three later patients were sequenced in-house on an Illumina MiSeq and processed with MiXCR. The cohort enrolled about two dozen intestinal transplant recipients, one of whom was a retransplant, and a few patients without pretransplant specimens were excluded. Every recipient was given anti-thymocyte globulin induction, followed by about three years of maintenance tacrolimus and steroids. Graft-versus-host and host-versus-graft alloreactive T cell clones were tracked in the graft, circulation and bone marrow after intestinal transplantation using bulk TCR-beta CDR3 sequencing. The paper's findings and limits, for the study overall: Patients with donor T cell macrochimerism had high GvH to HvG T cell clonal ratios in their allografts. GvH clones were detected in recipient bone marrow, and some of these GvH clones were observed earlier in ileal mucosa or blood, consistent with an intestinal mucosal origin. Conclusions were limited by the relatively low number and heterogeneity of intestinal transplant patients. Peak levels of circulating GvH clones were associated with declines in HvG clones early after transplant.

Germline trimming amounts to 0 bases on V and 3 bases on J, with 4 as the count of junction bases outside the gene matches. Including the terminal cysteine and phenylalanine, the CDR3 comprises 16 residues. CDR3 DNA is the only sequence kept; it has 48 bases, read in frame from the first base. CDR1 and CDR2 (SGHAT, FQNNGV) derive from the germline V gene. Turning to this clone: Base quality data are lacking; no much larger clone is found one base away.

The method was the immunoSEQ multiplex PCR assay. In most patients, genomic DNA was isolated using the Qiagen DNeasy Blood and Tissue Kit and sent frozen to Adaptive Biotechnologies for TCR sequencing. For most patients, high-throughput TCR-beta CDR3 sequencing of genomic DNA was performed by Adaptive Biotechnologies. The source study handled its data this way. TCR sequencing data for 15 to 20 patients were retrieved from Adaptive's ImmunoSEQ software; three other patients were processed with MiXCR and VDJtools. To correct CD4 versus CD8 sorting errors, any sequence found in both subsets at a frequency ratio below 5:1 was removed. CDR3 nucleotide sequences shared between donor and recipient were removed because their origin could not be assigned. To be classed as alloreactive, a clone needed at least 2-fold expansion over unstimulated cells and a minimum CFSE-low frequency of 0.002% (template counts) or 0.001% (read counts). Clones detected in sequenced pre-transplant spleen, lymph node, or MLR CFSE-low populations of the donor or recipient were defined as mappable. Cumulative frequency of alloreactive clones was calculated as a percentage of all sequences weighted by copy number. TCRdb provides this immuneACCESS table in a form limited to in-frame rearrangements. Some clones are lacking; in checked studies, under half of them reflect an unresolved V gene, and why the rest are absent is not known. V and J calls and clone size are given by that table; D and trimming were obtained from the DNA. The sample table lists approximately 20,000 clones, more than 30% of them with a count of one. The ten biggest clones cover roughly 1% of the sample.

This specimen's time point label, per the study, means: cells obtained before transplantation from donor or recipient. Mixed lymphocyte reactions plated about 200,000 CFSE-labeled pre-transplant responders with about 200,000 irradiated violet-dye-labeled stimulators and were cultured for 6 days. After the mixed lymphocyte reaction, proliferating CD3+CD4+CFSE-low and CD3+CD8+CFSE-low responder cells were FACS-sorted on a BD Influx sorter. Here the chain combines TRBV11-2 and TRBJ2-7; 11 of the junction bases match TRBD1. The TCR comes from a human patient who received an intestinal transplant. The source was alloreactive CD4+ T cells from a mixed lymphocyte reaction culture, collected before intestinal transplant. Interpreted using the paper, the cell subset or site label stands for: CFSE-low proliferating T cells sorted from approximately 6-day pre-transplant mixed lymphocyte reaction (GvH or HvG direction). The DNA sequence is given as TGTGCCAGCAGCTTAGATCTGGGGACAGGGGGCTACGAGCAGTACTTC. It specifies CASSLDLGTGGYEQYF. Beyond the CDR3, the reference TRBV11-2 and TRBJ2-7 genes provide the residues; the full variable domain reads: EAGVAQSPRYKIIEKRQSVAFWCNPISGHATLYWYQQILGQGPKLLIQFQNNGVVDDSQLPKDRFSAERLKGVDSTLKIQPAKLEDSAVYLCASSLDLGTGGYEQYFGPGTRLTVT.